The clone carrying this T cell receptor beta chain occurred a few times. Its antigen is undetermined. Germline values: CDR1 MNHEY, CDR2 SVGEGT. The CDR3 loop spans 16 amino acids. V was trimmed by 2 bases and J by 0 bases, leaving 13 bases between them. Total RNA extraction produced at least 5.5 micrograms (per sample) for the study. Primers used in a second PCR of roughly 6 to 11 cycles were a sample-barcoded 5' primer and a J-beta primer mix. Using its own MiXCR run on the 5' RACE reads, TCRdb lists one record per CDR3 protein. Of about 1,800,000 distinct CDR3 sequences in the sample, over 25% are singletons; the top ten hold about 8%. This record belongs to a study of blood T cells in healthy people across ages. Study-wide results and caveats: Across samples, TCR beta diversity tracked strongly with naive T cell percentage.

Sequenced: blood. The chain recombines TRBV6-2 or TRBV6-3 with TRBJ2-5, with a tentative D call TRBD1 (5 bases). The clonotype originates from a woman aged 25-40 years in good health. DNA for the CDR3: TGTGCCAGCAGTTACGGGGCGACAAACTACCAAGAGACCCAGTACTTC. Its protein product is CASSYGATNYQETQYF.